A selection of T cell receptor beta chains follows, all from one sample in a study of shared clonotypes between healthy human individuals. TCRdb's copy holds only in-frame clones and misses some; the assay was immunoSEQ multiplex PCR. The sample yields fewer than 600,000 clones, around 79% seen once. The sequenced sample was PBMCs. The receptor set was obtained from a woman aged 40 to 50 in good health. Some clones in this sample may be carry-over from other donors' samples. The CDR3 runs from the conserved cysteine through the conserved F or W. Each record gives: CDR3 length, J gene, clone size, V gene, D gene, CDR3 DNA, CDR3 protein. The D gene is left open where the match is weak. Some rows have no size entry. The others give once, few or many, or a class for an expanded clone.

>14|TRBJ1-5|-|TRBV6-5|-
TGTGCCAGCAGTTACGAGGGGTTGAATCAGCCCCAGCATTTT
CASSYEGLNQPQHF
>13|TRBJ2-1|-|TRBV5-1|-
TGCGCCAGCAGCGCCGGGACTGTCAATGAGCAGTTCTTC
CASSAGTVNEQFF
>13|TRBJ1-5|-|TRBV11-3|-
TGTGCCAGCAGCACCGGATTAGATCAGCCCCAGCATTTT
CASSTGLDQPQHF
>16|TRBJ2-1|-|TRBV5-4|-
TGTGCCAGCAGGTACCGACAGGCCAGCTCCTACAATGAGCAGTTCTTC
CASRYRQASSYNEQFF
>15|TRBJ2-5|-|TRBV6-5|TRBD2
TGTGCCAGCAGTTACACTAGCGGGACCCAAGAGACCCAGTACTTC
CASSYTSGTQETQYF
>13|TRBJ2-7|-|TRBV6-1|-
TGTGCCAGCAGTGACAGGGGACGCGACGAGCAGTACTTC
CASSDRGRDEQYF
>15|TRBJ2-4|-|TRBV7-2|-
TGTGCCAGCAGCGAAGACAGCTCCCGTACAAACATTCAGTACTTC
CASSEDSSRTNIQYF
>13|TRBJ1-1|once|TRBV19|-
TGTGCCAGTAGCTTTACAGGGAGGACTGAAGCTTTCTTT
CASSFTGRTEAFF
>15|TRBJ2-1|-|TRBV7-9|-
TGTGCCAGCAGCCGCCGTACGCTATGGGGCGATGAGCAGTTCTTC
CASSRRTLWGDEQFF
>13|TRBJ2-7|-|TRBV19|TRBD1
TGTGCCAGCGAAAGACAGGGGGCCTACGAGCAGTACTTC
CASERQGAYEQYF
>14|TRBJ2-6|-|TRBV15|-
TGTGCCACCAGCAGAGTTTTTGGGGCCAACGTCCTGACTTTC
CATSRVFGANVLTF
>14|TRBJ1-5|few|TRBV18|-
TGTGCCAGCTCACTAGATGGGGGGGATCAGCCCCAGCATTTT
CASSLDGGDQPQHF
>13|TRBJ2-7|many|TRBV25-1|-
TGTGCCAGCAGTGAAAGGGTGGGGCACGAGCAGTACTTC
CASSERVGHEQYF
>15|TRBJ1-5|once|TRBV28|-
TGTGCCAGCAGTTTATCCGGGGATAGCAATCAGCCCCAGCATTTT
CASSLSGDSNQPQHF
>13|TRBJ2-5|-|TRBV28|TRBD1
TGTGCCAGCAGGGGGACAGGGCAAGAGACCCAGTACTTC
CASRGTGQETQYF
>14|TRBJ2-7|once|TRBV27|-
TGTGCCAGCAGTCAAACTAGGGGGGGCTACGAGCAGTACTTC
CASSQTRGGYEQYF
>14|TRBJ1-2|-|TRBV9|TRBD1
TGTGCCAGCAGCGTCGGACAGGACAACTATGGCTACACCTTC
CASSVGQDNYGYTF
>14|TRBJ2-1|once|TRBV29-1|TRBD2
TGCAGCGTTGCCCCACTAGCGGGAGCTAATGAGCAGCTCTTC
CSVAPLAGANEQLF
>17|TRBJ2-1|-|TRBV11-2|TRBD1
TGTGCCAGCAGCCCTTGGGGGGCAGGGGGCGTCTACAATGAGCAGTTCTTC
CASSPWGAGGVYNEQFF
>12|TRBJ2-1|once|TRBV11-2|-
TGTGCCAGCAGCTTAGGCGGTACGGAGCAGTTCTTC
CASSLGGTEQFF
>14|TRBJ1-1|once|TRBV29-1|-
TGCAGCGTTGAAGTCCCGGGCCGGAACACTGAAGCTTTCTTT
CSVEVPGRNTEAFF
>14|TRBJ1-2|-|TRBV29-1|-
TGCAGCGTTGAAGTGGCCCCTCCTAGCTATGGCTACACCTTC
CSVEVAPPSYGYTF
>17|TRBJ1-5|-|TRBV28|TRBD1
TGTGCCAGCAAGTCTGGGACAGGGGGAAATAGCAATCAGCCCCAGCATTTT
CASKSGTGGNSNQPQHF
>16|TRBJ2-1|once|TRBV7-9|-
TGTGCCAGCAGCCAGAATCCTATTTACTCCTACAATGAGCAGTTCTTC
CASSQNPIYSYNEQFF
>12|TRBJ1-2|few|TRBV25-1|-
TGTGCCAGCAGTGAAGGACCCTATGGCTACACCTTC
CASSEGPYGYTF